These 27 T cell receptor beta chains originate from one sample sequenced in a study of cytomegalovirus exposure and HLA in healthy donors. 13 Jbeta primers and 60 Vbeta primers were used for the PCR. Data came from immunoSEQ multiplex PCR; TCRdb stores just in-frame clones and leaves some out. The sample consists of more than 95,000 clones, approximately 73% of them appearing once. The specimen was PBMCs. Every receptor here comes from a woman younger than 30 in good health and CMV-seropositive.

CDR3 nucleotide sequence: TGTGCCACCAGCATTAACGGGTACGAGCAGTACTTC. Translated, it gives CATSINGYEQYF. J is TRBJ2-7 and V is TRBV15; D is unclear. This CDR3 region has 12 residues. Between the trimmed V and J ends, which lost 4 bases and 4 bases, there was a span of 8 bases. The germline gives CDR1 LNHNV, CDR2 YYDKDF (reference sequence).

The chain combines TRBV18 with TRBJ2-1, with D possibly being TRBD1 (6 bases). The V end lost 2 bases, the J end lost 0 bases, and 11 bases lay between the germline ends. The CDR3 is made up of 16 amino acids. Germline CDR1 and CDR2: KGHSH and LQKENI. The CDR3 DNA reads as TGTGCCAGCTCACCAGAGACAGGTTTCTCCTACAATGAGCAGTTCTTC. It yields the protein CASSPETGFSYNEQFF.

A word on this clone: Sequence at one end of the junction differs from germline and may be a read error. CDR3 sequence (DNA): TGTTCCAGCAGCCTACCCACAGATACGCAGTATTTT. Protein sequence: CSSSLPTDTQYF. This chain uses TRBV7-9 with TRBJ2-3, with D uncertain. The CDR3 length is 12 residues. Germline loops: CDR1 SEHNR, CDR2 FQNEAQ (reference sequence). The whole variable domain, remainder taken from reference TRBV7-9 and TRBJ2-3, is DTGVSQNPRHKITKRGQNVTFRCDPISEHNRLYWYRQTLGQGPEFLTYFQNEAQLEKSRLLSDRFSAERPKGSFSTLEIQRTEQGDSAMYLCSSSLPTDTQYFGPGTRLTVL.

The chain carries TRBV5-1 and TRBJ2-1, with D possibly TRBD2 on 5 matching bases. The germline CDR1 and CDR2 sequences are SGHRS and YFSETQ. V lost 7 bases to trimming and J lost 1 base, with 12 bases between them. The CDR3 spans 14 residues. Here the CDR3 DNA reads TGCGCCAGCTCTAGAGGGAGTTCCTACAATGAGCAGTTCTTC. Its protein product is CASSRGSSYNEQFF.

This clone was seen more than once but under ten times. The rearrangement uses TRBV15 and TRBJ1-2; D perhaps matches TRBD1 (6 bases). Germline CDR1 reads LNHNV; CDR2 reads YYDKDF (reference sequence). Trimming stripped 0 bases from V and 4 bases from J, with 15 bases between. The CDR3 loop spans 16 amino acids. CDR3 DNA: TGTGCCACCAGCAGAGATTCGGGAGGACAGATCTATGGCTACACCTTC. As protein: CATSRDSGGQIYGYTF.

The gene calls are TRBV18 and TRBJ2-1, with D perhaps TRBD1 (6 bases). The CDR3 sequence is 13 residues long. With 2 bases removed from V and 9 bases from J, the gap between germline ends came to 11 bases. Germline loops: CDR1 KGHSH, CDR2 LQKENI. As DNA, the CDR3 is TGTGCCAGCTCACCATTGGACAGACCTGAGCAGTTCTTC. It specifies CASSPLDRPEQFF.

The CDR3 DNA reads as TGCGCCAGCAGTGCGGCCAAAAACATTCAGTACTTC. This sequence encodes CASSAAKNIQYF. The rearrangement uses TRBV5-1 and TRBJ2-4; D unresolved. The CDR3 is 12 residues long. Looked up from germline, CDR1 is SGHRS and CDR2 is YFSETQ. Between the trimmed V and J ends, which lost 5 bases and 1 base, there was a span of 4 bases.

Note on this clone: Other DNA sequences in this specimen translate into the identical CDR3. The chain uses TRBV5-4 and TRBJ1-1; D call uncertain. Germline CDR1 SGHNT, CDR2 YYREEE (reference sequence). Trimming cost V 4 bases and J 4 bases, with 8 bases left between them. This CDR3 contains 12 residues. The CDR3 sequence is CASSGRGTEAFF. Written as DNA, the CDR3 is TGTGCCAGCAGCGGGCGGGGCACTGAAGCTTTCTTT.

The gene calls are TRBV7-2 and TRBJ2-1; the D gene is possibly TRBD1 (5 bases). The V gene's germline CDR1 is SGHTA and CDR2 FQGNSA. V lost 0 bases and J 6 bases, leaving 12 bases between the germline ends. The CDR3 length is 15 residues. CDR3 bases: TGTGCCAGCAGCTTAGCGTCGGACAACCTCAATGAGCAGTTCTTC. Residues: CASSLASDNLNEQFF.

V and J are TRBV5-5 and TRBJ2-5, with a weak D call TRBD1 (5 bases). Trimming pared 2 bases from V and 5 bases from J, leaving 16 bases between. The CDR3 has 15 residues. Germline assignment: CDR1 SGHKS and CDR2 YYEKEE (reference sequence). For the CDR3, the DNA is TGTGCCAGCAGCTTAGACAGAAATGGATTTGAGACCCAGTACTTC. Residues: CASSLDRNGFETQYF.

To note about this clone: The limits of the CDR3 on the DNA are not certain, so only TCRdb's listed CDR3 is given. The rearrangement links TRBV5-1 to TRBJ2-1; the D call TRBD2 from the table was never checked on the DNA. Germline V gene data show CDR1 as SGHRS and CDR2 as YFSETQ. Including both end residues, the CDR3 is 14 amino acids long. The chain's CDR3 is CASSFFAGGSREFF.

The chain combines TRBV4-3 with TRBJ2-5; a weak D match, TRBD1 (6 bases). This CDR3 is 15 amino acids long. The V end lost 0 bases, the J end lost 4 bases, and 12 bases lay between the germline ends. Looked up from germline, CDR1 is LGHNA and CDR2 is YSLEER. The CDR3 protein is CASSQEQGVVETQYF. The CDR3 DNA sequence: TGCGCCAGCAGCCAAGAACAGGGAGTTGTAGAGACCCAGTACTTC.

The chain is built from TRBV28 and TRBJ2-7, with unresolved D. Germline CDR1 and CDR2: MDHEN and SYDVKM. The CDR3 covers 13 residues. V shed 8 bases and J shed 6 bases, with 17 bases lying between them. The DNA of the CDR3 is TGTGCCAGCCTCCAGGCAAAACCCGGCGAGCAGTACTTC. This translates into CASLQAKPGEQYF.

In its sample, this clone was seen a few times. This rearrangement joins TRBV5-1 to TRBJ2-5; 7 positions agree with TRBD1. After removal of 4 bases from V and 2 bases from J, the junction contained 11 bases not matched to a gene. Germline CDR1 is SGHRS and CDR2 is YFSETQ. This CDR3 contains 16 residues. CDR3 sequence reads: CASSIASDRVQETQYF. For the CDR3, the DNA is TGCGCCAGCAGCATCGCCTCTGACAGGGTACAAGAGACCCAGTACTTC.

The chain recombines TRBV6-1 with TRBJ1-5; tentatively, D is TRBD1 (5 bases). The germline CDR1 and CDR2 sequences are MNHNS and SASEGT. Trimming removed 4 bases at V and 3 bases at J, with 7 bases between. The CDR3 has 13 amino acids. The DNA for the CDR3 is TGTGCCAGCAGTGGCAGGGACAATCAGCCCCAGCATTTT. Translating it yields CASSGRDNQPQHF.

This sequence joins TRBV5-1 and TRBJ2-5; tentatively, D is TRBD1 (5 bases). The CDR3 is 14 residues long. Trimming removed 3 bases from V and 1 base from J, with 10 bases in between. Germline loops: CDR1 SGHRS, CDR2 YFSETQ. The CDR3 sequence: CASSYDDSQETQYF. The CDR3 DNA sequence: TGCGCCAGCAGCTATGACGACAGCCAAGAGACCCAGTACTTC.

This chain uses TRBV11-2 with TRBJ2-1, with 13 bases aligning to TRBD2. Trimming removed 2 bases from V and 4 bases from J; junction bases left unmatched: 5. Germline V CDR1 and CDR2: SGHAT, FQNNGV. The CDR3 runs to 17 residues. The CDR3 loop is CASSLRLAGGWYNEQFF. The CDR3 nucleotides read TGTGCCAGCAGCTTAAGACTAGCGGGAGGTTGGTACAATGAGCAGTTCTTC.

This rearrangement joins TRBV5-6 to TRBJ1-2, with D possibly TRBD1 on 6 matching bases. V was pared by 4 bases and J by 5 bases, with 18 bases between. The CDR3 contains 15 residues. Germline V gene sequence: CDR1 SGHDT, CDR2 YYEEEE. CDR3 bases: TGTGCCAGCAGCCAAACAGGGTTAATGAGGTATGGCTACACCTTC. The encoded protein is CASSQTGLMRYGYTF.

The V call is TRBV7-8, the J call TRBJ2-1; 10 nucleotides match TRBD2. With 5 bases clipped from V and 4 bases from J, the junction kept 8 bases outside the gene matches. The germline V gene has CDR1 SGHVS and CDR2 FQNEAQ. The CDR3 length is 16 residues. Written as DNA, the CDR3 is TGTGCCAGCAGCGTATCAGTTAGCGGGGGGTACAATGAGCAGTTCTTC. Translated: CASSVSVSGGYNEQFF.

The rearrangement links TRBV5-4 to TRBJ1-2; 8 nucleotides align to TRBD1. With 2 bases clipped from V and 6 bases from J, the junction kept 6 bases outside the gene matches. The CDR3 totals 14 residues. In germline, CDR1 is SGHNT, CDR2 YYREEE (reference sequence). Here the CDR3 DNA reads TGTGCCAGCAGCTTTGTGGACAGGGACCATGGCTACACCTTC. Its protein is CASSFVDRDHGYTF.

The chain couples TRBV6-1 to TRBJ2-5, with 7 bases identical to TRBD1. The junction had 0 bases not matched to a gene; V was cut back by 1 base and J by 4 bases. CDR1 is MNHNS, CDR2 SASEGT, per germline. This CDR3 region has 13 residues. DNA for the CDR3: TGTGCCAGCAGTGAAGACAGGGGAGAGACCCAGTACTTC. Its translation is CASSEDRGETQYF.

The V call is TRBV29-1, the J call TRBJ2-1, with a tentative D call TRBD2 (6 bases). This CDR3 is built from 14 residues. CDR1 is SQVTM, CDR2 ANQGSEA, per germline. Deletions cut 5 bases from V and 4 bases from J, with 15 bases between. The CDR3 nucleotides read TGCAGCGTTAAAAGGGCGGGACTGTACAATGAGCAGTTCTTC. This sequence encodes CSVKRAGLYNEQFF.

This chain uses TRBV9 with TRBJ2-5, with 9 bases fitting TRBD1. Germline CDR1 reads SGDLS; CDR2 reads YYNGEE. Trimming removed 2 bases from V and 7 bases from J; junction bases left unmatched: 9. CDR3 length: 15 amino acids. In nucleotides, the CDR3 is TGTGCCAGCAGCGTCTCCGGGACAGGGAGGGGGACCCAGTACTTC. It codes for CASSVSGTGRGTQYF.

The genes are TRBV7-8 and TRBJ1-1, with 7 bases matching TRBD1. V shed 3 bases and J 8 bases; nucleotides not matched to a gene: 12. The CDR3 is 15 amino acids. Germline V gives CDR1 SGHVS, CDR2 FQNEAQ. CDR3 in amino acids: CASSFASGTALEAFF. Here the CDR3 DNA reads TGTGCCAGCAGCTTCGCCTCCGGGACAGCCCTAGAAGCTTTCTTT.

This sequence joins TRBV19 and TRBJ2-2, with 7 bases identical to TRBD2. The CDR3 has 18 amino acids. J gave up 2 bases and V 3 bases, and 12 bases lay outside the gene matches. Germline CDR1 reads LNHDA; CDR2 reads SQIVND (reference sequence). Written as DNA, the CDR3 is TGTGCCAGTAGTATGGCACTAGCGCTAGGCCCAAACACCGGGGAGCTGTTTTTT. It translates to CASSMALALGPNTGELFF.

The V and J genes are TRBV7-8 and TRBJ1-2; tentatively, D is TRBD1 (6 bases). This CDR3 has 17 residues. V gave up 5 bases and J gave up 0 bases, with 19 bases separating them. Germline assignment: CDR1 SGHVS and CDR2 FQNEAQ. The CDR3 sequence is CASSLDPGTSANYGYTF. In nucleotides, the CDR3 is TGTGCCAGCAGCCTAGACCCTGGGACATCCGCTAACTATGGCTACACCTTC.

CDR3 sequence (DNA): TGTGCCAGCAGCCTGACAGTCGGCCCCTACGAGCAGTACTTC. Amino acids: CASSLTVGPYEQYF. The gene calls are TRBV7-2 and TRBJ2-7, with D perhaps TRBD1 (5 bases). V was clipped by 5 bases and J by 2 bases, with 13 bases between them. Germline lookup yields CDR1 SGHTA and CDR2 FQGNSA. The CDR3 sequence is 14 residues long.